Below are 28 T cell receptor beta chains sequenced from a single sample in a study of breast tumors, draining lymph nodes, adjacent tissues. Axillary draining lymph nodes of breast cancer patients supplied the node samples. TCRdb re-called the multiplex PCR reads with MiXCR, one entry per CDR3 protein. The repertoire has some 170,000 distinct CDR3 sequences, approximately 30% of them found once; the top ten carry around 3.5%. Source material: axillary lymph node tissue. The receptors stem from a female donor with breast cancer. Some clones in this sample may be carry-over from other donors' samples.

This clonotype was seen a few times. The chain carries TRBV14 and TRBJ1-1; D gene ambiguous. V lost 2 bases and J 5 bases, leaving 12 bases between the germline ends. The CDR3 spans 14 residues. Germline V gene sequence: CDR1 SGHDN, CDR2 FVKESK. CDR3 sequence: CASSQQASGTEAFF. The CDR3 DNA reads TGTGCCAGCAGCCAACAGGCCTCCGGGACTGAAGCTTTCTTT.

CDR3 in amino acids: CSAPGTGGASGELFF. CDR3 in DNA: TGCAGTGCTCCGGGGACAGGGGGCGCCTCCGGGGAGCTGTTTTTT. V and J are TRBV20-1 and TRBJ2-2, with 12 positions matching TRBD1. The CDR3 is made up of 15 amino acids. Germline V gene data show CDR1 as DFQATT and CDR2 as SNEGSKA (reference sequence). Germline trimming cut 5 bases from V and 6 bases from J; bases unmatched to any gene: 7.

This clonotype was counted many times. The genes are TRBV18 and TRBJ2-5; TRBD2 is a possible D gene (7 bases). This CDR3 comprises 16 residues. The V and J ends lost 4 bases and 2 bases respectively, with 17 bases between them. Germline V gene sequence: CDR1 KGHSH, CDR2 LQKENI. The chain's CDR3 is CASSLTSGGAQETQYF. The CDR3 region has the DNA TGTGCCAGCTCACTCACCTCTGGGGGGGCGCAAGAGACCCAGTACTTC.

The rearrangement uses TRBV20-1 and TRBJ1-2; D not certain. V was trimmed by 0 bases and J by 9 bases, leaving 11 bases between them. The germline gives CDR1 DFQATT, CDR2 SNEGSKA (reference sequence). CDR3 length: 12 amino acids. The CDR3 bases are TGCAGTGCTAGAGAGACCTTGACGAGCTACACCTTC. Translating gives CSARETLTSYTF.

This clonotype appeared many times. The rearrangement uses TRBV18 and TRBJ2-3; D is undetermined. The germline CDR1 and CDR2 sequences are KGHSH and LQKENI. This CDR3 has 15 amino acids. Trimming took off 6 bases at V and 0 bases at J, with 13 bases between the two ends. CDR3 residues: CASSPGLRSTDTQYF. Here the CDR3 DNA reads TGTGCCAGCTCGCCCGGTCTACGCAGCACAGATACGCAGTATTTT.

This clonotype was observed at least ten times. The rearrangement links TRBV25-1 to TRBJ2-5; a possible D gene is TRBD2 (6 bases). V was shortened by 3 bases and J by 2 bases, with 16 bases between the two germline ends. Germline CDR1 MGHDK, CDR2 SYGVNS. There are 16 residues in the CDR3. The chain's CDR3 is CASSELLGRKQETQYF. The CDR3 DNA reads TGTGCCAGCAGTGAGCTTCTGGGGAGGAAGCAAGAGACCCAGTACTTC.

This clonotype was counted ten times or more. The chain recombines TRBV19 with TRBJ2-3; no clear D. Trimming took off 6 bases at V and 1 base at J, with 8 bases between the two ends. CDR1 and CDR2 (germline): LNHDA, SQIVND (reference sequence). This CDR3 contains 13 residues. This CDR3 is CASRPRGTDTQYF. CDR3 nucleotide sequence: TGTGCCAGTAGGCCCCGGGGCACAGATACGCAGTATTTT.

This clonotype was counted ten times or more. V gene TRBV10-1 combines with J gene TRBJ2-2; 7 bases fit TRBD2. J gave up 6 bases and V 9 bases, and 7 bases lay outside the gene matches. Germline V gives CDR1 WNHNN, CDR2 SYGVQD (reference sequence). There are 13 residues in the CDR3. The CDR3 DNA sequence: TGCGCCAGTAGCCGCGGGGGAGCCGGGGAGCTGTTTTTT. Amino acids: CASSRGGAGELFF.

In this sample, this clonotype turned up many times. The chain uses TRBV2 and TRBJ2-5, with D perhaps matching TRBD1 (5 bases). CDR1 is SNHLY and CDR2 is FYNNEI in the germline V gene. The CDR3 is 17 residues long. V shed 1 base and J shed 0 bases, with 15 bases lying between them. The CDR3, as DNA: TGTGCCAGCAGTGAAGGATCCAGGGCCTCGTACCAAGAGACCCAGTACTTC. Its protein product is CASSEGSRASYQETQYF.

This clonotype occurred a few times. This may come from a read error, since a much larger clone is one base off. The chain is built from TRBV9 and TRBJ2-3; D unresolved. V dropped 0 bases and J dropped 6 bases, with 5 bases sitting between them. This CDR3 contains 12 residues. Germline CDR1 SGDLS, CDR2 YYNGEE. The CDR3 protein is CASSVGWDTQYF. The CDR3 DNA reads TGTGCCAGCAGCGTAGGGTGGGATACGCAGTATTTT.

This clonotype was counted many times. The chain links TRBV30 to TRBJ1-2; D is perhaps TRBD1 (5 bases). V lost 4 bases to trimming and J lost 8 bases, with 14 bases between them. Germline V gene sequence: CDR1 GTSNPN, CDR2 SVGIG (reference sequence). CDR3 length: 12 amino acids. CDR3 protein: CAWNRDPRGYTF. The CDR3 DNA sequence: TGTGCCTGGAACCGGGACCCGCGAGGCTACACCTTC. Full variable domain (missing parts from reference TRBV30 and TRBJ1-2): SQTIHQWPATLVQPVGSPLSLECTVEGTSNPNLYWYRQAAGRGLQLLFYSVGIGQISSEVPQNLSASRPQDRQFILSSKKLLLSDSGFYLCAWNRDPRGYTFGSGTRLTVV.

The rearrangement joins TRBV7-6 to TRBJ1-3, with TRBD1 matching over 10 bases. Trimming took 4 bases from V and 3 from J; bases not matched to a gene: 6. The CDR3 consists of 16 residues. The V gene's germline CDR1 is SGHVS and CDR2 FNYEAQ. CDR3 region: CASSSGQGLNGNTIYF. CDR3 sequence (DNA): TGTGCCAGCAGCTCGGGACAGGGGTTGAATGGAAACACCATATATTTT.

As concerns this clonotype: This sequence may be a read error, since a much larger clone differs from it by one base. The chain is built from TRBV19 and TRBJ2-6, with D tentatively TRBD2 (6 bases). The CDR3 is 16 amino acids. The V end was cut by 3 bases, the J end by 3 bases, with 12 bases between. From germline, CDR1 is LNHDA and CDR2 SQIVND (reference sequence). CDR3 nucleotide sequence: TGTGCCAGTAGTATGAGGAGGGCGGGTGGGGCCAACGTCCTGACTTTC. Translating gives CASSMRRAGGANVLTF.

Ten or more counts support this clonotype. The chain couples TRBV19 to TRBJ2-3, with 12 bases fitting TRBD2. The CDR3 totals 16 residues. Germline V lookup: CDR1 LNHDA, CDR2 SQIVND (reference sequence). J lost 3 bases, V lost 5 bases, and 6 bases had no gene match. CDR3 region: CASSPYGLAGTDTQYF. CDR3 bases: TGTGCCAGTAGTCCTTACGGACTAGCGGGAACAGATACGCAGTATTTT.

In this sample, this clonotype turned up many times. The V gene is TRBV9, the J gene TRBJ2-6; tentatively, D is TRBD1 (6 bases). There are 17 residues in the CDR3. CDR1 and CDR2 (germline): SGDLS, YYNGEE. Trimming removed 2 bases at V and 0 bases at J, with 12 bases between. Written as DNA, the CDR3 is TGTGCCAGCAGCGTGTTGACAGGCAGCTCTGGGGCCAACGTCCTGACTTTC. Its translation: CASSVLTGSSGANVLTF.

A note on this clonotype: No conserved phenylalanine or tryptophan ends this CDR3, so it is likely a read error. This chain connects TRBV24-1 to TRBJ2-2; possibly TRBD1 for D (6 bases). The ends were cut back, 2 bases at V and 2 bases at J, with 11 bases in the middle. There are 16 residues in the CDR3. CDR1 KGHDR and CDR2 SFDVKD come from the germline V gene. This CDR3 is CATSDWGTQNTGELFV. The CDR3 region has the DNA TGTGCCACCAGTGATTGGGGGACACAAAACACCGGGGAGCTGTTTGTC.

This chain uses TRBV7-2 with TRBJ2-3; maybe TRBD2 (6 bases). With 4 bases removed from V and 11 bases from J, the gap between germline ends came to 25 bases. The germline CDR1 and CDR2 sequences are SGHTA and FQGNSA. The CDR3 spans 16 residues. CDR3 residues: CASSSSAGATYNEQYF. CDR3 coding DNA: TGTGCCAGCAGCTCCTCAGCGGGTGCGACCTACAATGAGCAGTATTTT.

In this sample, this clonotype turned up many times. The chain combines TRBV19 with TRBJ1-4; a possible D gene is TRBD1 (6 bases). Germline values: CDR1 LNHDA, CDR2 SQIVND (reference sequence). The CDR3 length is 14 residues. Trimming took off 1 base at V and 3 bases at J, with 6 bases between the two ends. In nucleotides, the CDR3 is TGTGCCAGTAGTATAGGGACAGCTAATGAAAAACTGTTTTTT. Translating gives CASSIGTANEKLFF.

The rearrangement joins TRBV19 to TRBJ2-1; D may correspond to TRBD1 or TRBD2 (5 bases each). This CDR3 has 14 amino acids. Trimming removed 3 bases at V and 10 bases at J, with 16 bases between. Germline CDR1 LNHDA, CDR2 SQIVND (reference sequence). CDR3 DNA: TGTGCCAGTAGTATCACGTTCCGAGGGGACGAGCAGTTCTTC. It encodes CASSITFRGDEQFF.

This clonotype has at least ten counts. This sequence joins TRBV27 and TRBJ2-7; TRBD2 aligns across 9 bases. The CDR3 spans 15 residues. Germline V gene sequence: CDR1 MNHEY, CDR2 SMNVEV (reference sequence). After removal of 6 bases from V and 2 bases from J, the junction contained 8 bases not matched to a gene. CDR3: CASSTSGTSTYEQYF. CDR3 DNA: TGTGCCAGCAGCACTTCCGGGACTAGCACCTACGAGCAGTACTTC.

At least ten counts were recorded for this clonotype. The chain carries TRBV5-1 and TRBJ2-3; 7 bases line up with TRBD2. CDR1 is SGHRS and CDR2 is YFSETQ in the germline V gene. V gave up 5 bases and J gave up 2 bases; unmatched junction bases: 8. The CDR3 length is 15 residues. DNA for the CDR3: TGCGCCAGCAGGATAAGCGGGGCTCACACAGATACGCAGTATTTT. Its translation is CASRISGAHTDTQYF.

This clonotype came up many times. The chain employs TRBV20-1 and TRBJ2-5; 9 bases match TRBD2. Germline trimming cut 0 bases from V and 1 base from J; bases unmatched to any gene: 15. The CDR3 contains 19 residues. Per the germline V gene, CDR1 is DFQATT and CDR2 is SNEGSKA (reference sequence). As DNA, the CDR3 is TGCAGTGCTAGAGATCTTAGACTAGCGGCAGGGCCGGGCCAAGAGACCCAGTACTTC. It is translated as CSARDLRLAAGPGQETQYF.

This clonotype was recorded at least ten times. The chain carries TRBV5-8 and TRBJ1-4; D gene ambiguous. From germline, CDR1 is SGHTS and CDR2 YDEGEE. This CDR3 region has 14 residues. V gave up 0 bases and J gave up 8 bases, with 11 bases separating them. As DNA, the CDR3 is TGTGCCAGCAGCTTGGACCAGGTCAAGGAAAAACTGTTTTTT. Translating it yields CASSLDQVKEKLFF.

As concerns this clonotype: Just one base apart from a much larger clone, this may be a read error. In this CDR3 the conserved last residue, phenylalanine or tryptophan, is missing, so a read error is likely. The V and J genes are TRBV6-1 and TRBJ1-5; D gene ambiguous. From germline, CDR1 is MNHNS and CDR2 SASEGT. The CDR3 covers 11 residues. V shed 1 base and J shed 11 bases, with 6 bases lying between them. This CDR3 reads CASSEDGAQHS. CDR3 coding DNA: TGTGCCAGCAGTGAAGATGGGGCCCAGCATTCT.

V is TRBV9 and J is TRBJ2-2; no clear D. V shed 0 bases and J shed 7 bases, with 10 bases lying between them. This CDR3 has 14 amino acids. Germline lookup yields CDR1 SGDLS and CDR2 YYNGEE. The CDR3 DNA is TGTGCCAGCAGCGTAGGTGGTGTGGGCGGGGAGCTGTTTTTT. This translates into CASSVGGVGGELFF.

Remarks on this clonotype: The conserved final phenylalanine or tryptophan is absent from the CDR3, which likely points to a read error. The V call is TRBV4-2, the J call TRBJ1-1, with D uncertain. This CDR3 is 15 amino acids long. The germline CDR1 and CDR2 sequences are LGHNA and YNFKEQ. The V end lost 1 base, the J end lost 8 bases, and 17 bases lay between the germline ends. The CDR3 bases are TGTGCCAGCAGCCAAGTCCGAGGTGCGGGCTTGGAAGCTTTCTGT. Translating gives CASSQVRGAGLEAFC.

This clonotype was seen more than once but under ten times. Possible read error: a much larger clone is one base away. In DNA form, the CDR3 reads TGTGCCAGCAGCGAAGGGGGATCCCCCTACGAGCAGTCCTTC. It translates to CASSEGGSPYEQSF. This chain uses TRBV9 with TRBJ2-7; D might be TRBD1 (6 bases). From germline, CDR1 is SGDLS and CDR2 YYNGEE. This CDR3 contains 14 residues.

In this sample, this clonotype turned up many times. J is TRBJ2-5 and V is TRBV11-2; possibly TRBD2 for D (6 bases). The V gene's germline CDR1 is SGHAT and CDR2 FQNNGV. Trimming left V 3 bases short and J 5 bases short, with 16 bases between. The CDR3 length is 15 residues. DNA for the CDR3: TGTGCCAGCAGCTTGGGGTCTACTAGCACGGAGACCCAGTACTTC. Translation: CASSLGSTSTETQYF.